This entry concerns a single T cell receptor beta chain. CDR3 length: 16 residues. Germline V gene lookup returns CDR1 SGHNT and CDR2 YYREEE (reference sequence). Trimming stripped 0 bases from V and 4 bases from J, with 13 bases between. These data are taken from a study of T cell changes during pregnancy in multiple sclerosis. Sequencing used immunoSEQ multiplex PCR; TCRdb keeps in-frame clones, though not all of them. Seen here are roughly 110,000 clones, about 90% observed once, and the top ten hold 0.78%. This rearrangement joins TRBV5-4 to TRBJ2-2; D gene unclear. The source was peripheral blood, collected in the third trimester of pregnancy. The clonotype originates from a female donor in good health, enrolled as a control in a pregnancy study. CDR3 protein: CASSLVKAASTGELFF. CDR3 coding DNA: TGTGCCAGCAGCTTGGTAAAGGCGGCGAGCACCGGGGAGCTGTTTTTT. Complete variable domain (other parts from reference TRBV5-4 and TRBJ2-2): ETGVTQSPTHLIKTRGQQVTLRCSSQSGHNTVSWYQQALGQGPQFIFQYYREEENGRGNFPPRFSGLQFPNYSSELNVNALELDDSALYLCASSLVKAASTGELFFGEGSRLTVL.